The next 32 T cell receptor beta chains were all read from a single sample in a study of response to subunit inactivated influenza vaccine. MiXCR was run by TCRdb on the RT-PCR reads, yielding one entry per CDR3 protein. The sample includes about 190,000 distinct CDR3 sequences, over 13% of them seen just once. The source material was CD8+ T cells sorted from PBMCs, sampled approximately 5 days after vaccination. The receptor source for this set is a man in his fifties who received an inactivated influenza vaccine.

This clonotype has a handful of counts. The chain carries TRBV6-1 and TRBJ2-3; D possibly corresponds to TRBD2 (5 bases). V was shortened by 6 bases and J by 0 bases, with 16 bases between the two germline ends. Germline V gene data show CDR1 as MNHNS and CDR2 as SASEGT. The CDR3 has 16 amino acids. DNA of the CDR3: TGTGCCAGCAGGGGAGTCGGGTCCACTAGCACAGATACGCAGTATTTT. It codes for CASRGVGSTSTDTQYF.

The sample holds many counts of this clonotype. V usage is TRBV5-1 and J usage is TRBJ2-3, with D possibly called TRBD1 or TRBD2 (5 bases each). V was shortened by 4 bases and J by 2 bases, with 14 bases between the two germline ends. Germline values: CDR1 SGHRS, CDR2 YFSETQ. This CDR3 region has 15 residues. CDR3 in DNA: TGCGCCAGCAGCCCGGGGCCTAGCATCACAGATACGCAGTATTTT. Its translation: CASSPGPSITDTQYF.

This clonotype has just a few counts. J is TRBJ1-2 and V is TRBV21-1. TRBV21-1 is labeled a pseudogene. This CDR3 has 13 residues. CDR3 region: CASSKRRLYGYTF. CDR3 nucleotide sequence: TGTGCCAGCAGCAAACGCCGGTTATATGGCTACACCTTC.

The chain combines TRBV6-4 with TRBJ2-3; TRBD1 might be the D (6 bases). Germline V gene lookup returns CDR1 MRHNA and CDR2 SNTAGT. The germline V and J ends were trimmed by 3 bases and 2 bases, with 9 bases remaining between them. The CDR3 extends over 14 amino acids. CDR3 in DNA: TGTGCCAGCAGTGATACAGGGACCACAGATACGCAGTATTTT. It codes for CASSDTGTTDTQYF.

This clonotype showed up just a few times. The chain carries TRBV28 and TRBJ2-7, with TRBD1 matching 9 bases. The CDR3 totals 14 residues. CDR1 and CDR2 (germline): MDHEN, SYDVKM. V lost 3 bases to trimming and J lost 3 bases; unmatched junction nucleotides: 3. Here the CDR3 reads CASSFTGGFYEQYF. The DNA of the CDR3 is TGTGCCAGCAGTTTTACAGGGGGCTTCTACGAGCAGTACTTC.

J is TRBJ2-3 and V is TRBV9; 7 nucleotides line up with TRBD2. Germline V lookup: CDR1 SGDLS, CDR2 YYNGEE. V gave up 6 bases and J gave up 2 bases; unmatched junction bases: 6. The CDR3 is 14 residues long. The CDR3 protein is CASKGGSPTDTQYF. As DNA, the CDR3 is TGTGCCAGCAAGGGCGGGAGTCCCACAGATACGCAGTATTTT.

This sequence joins TRBV28 and TRBJ1-2, with TRBD1 as a possible D gene (5 bases). The germline gives CDR1 MDHEN, CDR2 SYDVKM. The CDR3 has 14 residues. Deletions cut 8 bases from V and 4 bases from J, with 17 bases between. The DNA for the CDR3 is TGTGCCAGCCGAAGGGGACTGACCCTCTATGGCTACACCTTC. Protein product: CASRRGLTLYGYTF.

This clonotype was counted only a few times. V usage is TRBV7-8 and J usage is TRBJ1-1; D call uncertain. This CDR3 comprises 14 residues. Trimming took off 1 base at V and 4 bases at J, with 10 bases between the two ends. Germline V lookup: CDR1 SGHVS, CDR2 FQNEAQ. DNA of the CDR3: TGTGCCAGCAGCTTAGGAGGAGGGAGCACTGAAGCTTTCTTT. Translated: CASSLGGGSTEAFF.

This clonotype was counted at least ten times. V and J are TRBV18 and TRBJ2-7, with 8 bases lining up with TRBD2. V was clipped by 6 bases and J by 5 bases; unmatched bases: 12. The germline gives CDR1 KGHSH, CDR2 LQKENI. The CDR3 is made up of 15 amino acids. CDR3 nucleotides: TGTGCCAGCTCCCGCGGGGGGCTACAAGGGAACGAGCAGTACTTC. Translating it yields CASSRGGLQGNEQYF.

The CDR3 protein is CASSLEVQGARGETQYF. The CDR3 coding sequence is TGCGCCAGCAGCTTGGAGGTCCAGGGGGCGCGGGGAGAGACCCAGTACTTC. The chain couples TRBV5-1 to TRBJ2-5, with 8 bases fitting TRBD1. The V segment lost 0 bases and the J segment 4 bases; nucleotides outside the gene matches: 11. Germline-derived CDR1 and CDR2 are SGHRS and YFSETQ. The CDR3 runs to 17 residues.

The chain links TRBV7-9 to TRBJ1-4, with a possible D match to TRBD1 (5 bases). CDR3 length: 14 residues. V dropped 7 bases and J dropped 5 bases, with 14 bases sitting between them. CDR1 is SEHNR, CDR2 FQNEAQ, per germline (reference sequence). CDR3 region: CASTRGVGNEKLFF. DNA for the CDR3: TGTGCCAGCACCCGAGGGGTAGGGAATGAAAAACTGTTTTTT.

This clonotype was seen a handful of times. This chain uses TRBV10-3 with TRBJ2-7, with D maybe TRBD1 (6 bases). This CDR3 comprises 13 residues. V gave up 6 bases and J gave up 6 bases, with 15 bases separating them. Germline lookup yields CDR1 ENHRY and CDR2 SYGVKD. CDR3 in amino acids: CAISRTEEAEQYF. DNA for the CDR3: TGTGCCATCAGCCGGACAGAAGAAGCCGAGCAGTACTTC.

This clonotype was observed many times. V is TRBV6-5 and J is TRBJ2-2; 10 nucleotides match TRBD1. V shed 4 bases and J 7 bases; nucleotides not matched to a gene: 6. The V gene's germline CDR1 is MNHEY and CDR2 SVGAGI. This CDR3 has 15 amino acids. The CDR3 DNA reads as TGTGCCAGCAGTTCCGGGACAGGGGCTGACGGGGAGCTGTTTTTT. As protein: CASSSGTGADGELFF.

This clonotype was detected many times. CDR3 bases: TGTGCCAGCACCCCAAGCGGGACAGGGGGCAATGAGCAGTTCTTC. Its translation is CASTPSGTGGNEQFF. V is TRBV27 and J is TRBJ2-1, with 11 bases matching TRBD1. The germline gives CDR1 MNHEY, CDR2 SMNVEV (reference sequence). The CDR3 runs 15 residues. With 7 bases clipped from V and 6 bases from J, the junction kept 8 bases outside the gene matches.

This clonotype was counted ten times or more. V is TRBV20-1 and J is TRBJ2-7, with D uncertain. Trimming removed 6 bases from V and 0 bases from J, with 12 bases in between. This CDR3 contains 13 residues. The germline CDR1 and CDR2 sequences are DFQATT and SNEGSKA (reference sequence). The CDR3 region is CSALRTVSYEQYF. The CDR3 DNA reads as TGCAGTGCCCTCAGGACGGTCTCCTACGAGCAGTACTTC.

The chain is built from TRBV20-1 and TRBJ2-3, with D uncertain. This CDR3 comprises 11 residues. Trimming cost V 0 bases and J 4 bases, with 2 bases left between them. CDR1 is DFQATT, CDR2 SNEGSKA, per germline (reference sequence). This CDR3 is CSARDSDTQYF. The CDR3 bases are TGCAGTGCTAGAGATTCAGATACGCAGTATTTT.

This clonotype came up a few times. Here the CDR3 reads CASSLTRQPYEQYF. The CDR3 DNA follows: TGTGCCAGCAGTTTAACCCGACAACCCTACGAGCAGTACTTC. The chain is built from TRBV28 and TRBJ2-7; D ambiguous. CDR3 size: 14 residues. With 2 bases removed from V and 2 bases from J, the gap between germline ends came to 10 bases. Germline V gene sequence: CDR1 MDHEN, CDR2 SYDVKM.

This chain uses TRBV12-3 or TRBV12-4 with TRBJ1-5, with D perhaps TRBD1 (5 bases). This CDR3 has 14 amino acids. V lost 6 bases, J lost 4 bases, and 13 bases lay in between. The CDR3 sequence is CASRLGTGNQPQHF. The CDR3 DNA sequence: TGTGCCAGCAGGTTGGGGACGGGAAATCAGCCCCAGCATTTT.

The CDR3 region has the DNA TGTGCCACCAGCACAAGGACAGGGACCTACGAGCAGTACTTC. As protein: CATSTRTGTYEQYF. The chain joins TRBV15 to TRBJ2-7; 8 bases match TRBD1. This CDR3 has 14 residues. Per germline, CDR1 LNHNV and CDR2 YYDKDF (reference sequence). V lost 4 bases and J lost 2; bases outside the gene matches: 4.

The chain links TRBV25-1 to TRBJ2-5, with unresolved D. V shed 0 bases and J shed 2 bases, with 4 bases lying between them. This CDR3 has 13 residues. The germline CDR1 and CDR2 sequences are MGHDK and SYGVNS. The CDR3 protein is CASSEYGQETQYF. The CDR3 DNA follows: TGTGCCAGCAGTGAATACGGGCAAGAGACCCAGTACTTC.

This clonotype was seen a few times. The CDR3 DNA follows: TGTGCCAGCAGTCCACTAGCGGGAGAGGTGGACAATGAGCAGTTCTTC. It yields the protein CASSPLAGEVDNEQFF. The rearrangement links TRBV28 to TRBJ2-1, with 11 bases matching TRBD2. The CDR3 is made up of 16 amino acids. Germline CDR1 and CDR2: MDHEN and SYDVKM. The junction had 8 bases not matched to a gene; V was cut back by 5 bases and J by 5 bases.

This sequence joins TRBV6-2 or TRBV6-3 and TRBJ1-4, with a possible D match to TRBD1 (5 bases). Germline V gene data show CDR1 as MNHEY and CDR2 as SVGEGT. The CDR3 consists of 15 residues. V was cut by 5 bases and J by 3 bases, with 13 bases left in between. The CDR3: CASSATVTANEKLFF. The CDR3 bases are TGTGCCAGCAGTGCGACAGTGACGGCTAATGAAAAACTGTTTTTT.

This chain connects TRBV7-2 to TRBJ2-7, with a possible D match to TRBD1 (5 bases). The CDR3 runs 15 residues. V lost 2 bases and J 7 bases, leaving 18 bases between the germline ends. Germline V gives CDR1 SGHTA, CDR2 FQGNSA. DNA of the CDR3: TGTGCCAGCAGCTTAAACGACGTGGCAGGGCAGGAGCAGTACTTC. It codes for CASSLNDVAGQEQYF.

The CDR3 loop reads CASSLLFRPDTQYF. CDR3 DNA sequence: TGTGCCAGCAGTTTATTGTTCAGGCCAGATACGCAGTATTTT. V is TRBV27 and J is TRBJ2-3; D gene uncertain. V was pared by 1 base and J by 4 bases, with 9 bases between. Germline V lookup: CDR1 MNHEY, CDR2 SMNVEV (reference sequence). The CDR3 sequence is 14 residues long.

The rearrangement joins TRBV6-2 or TRBV6-3 to TRBJ2-7, with a weak D call TRBD1 (5 bases). Trimming removed 7 bases at V and 0 bases at J, with 13 bases between. The CDR3 covers 14 residues. The germline V gene encodes CDR1 MNHEY and CDR2 SVGEGT. The CDR3 protein is CASTFLGPSYEQYF. The CDR3 DNA is TGTGCCAGCACGTTCCTGGGGCCCTCCTACGAGCAGTACTTC.

Only a few counts were recorded for this clonotype. The CDR3 spells CAWSVLDSSYEQYF. The CDR3 DNA sequence: TGTGCCTGGAGTGTACTAGACAGCTCCTACGAGCAGTACTTC. V usage is TRBV30 and J usage is TRBJ2-7; D tentatively fits TRBD1 or TRBD2 (5 bases each). This CDR3 comprises 14 residues. V lost 0 bases and J 0 bases, leaving 9 bases between the germline ends. Germline CDR1 and CDR2: GTSNPN and SVGIG (reference sequence). The entire variable domain, with the rest obtained from reference TRBV30 and TRBJ2-7, is as follows: SQTIHQWPATLVQPVGSPLSLECTVEGTSNPNLYWYRQAAGRGLQLLFYSVGIGQISSEVPQNLSASRPQDRQFILSSKKLLLSDSGFYLCAWSVLDSSYEQYFGPGTRLTVT.

V is TRBV7-9 and J is TRBJ2-2; D remains ambiguous. The V gene lost 3 bases and the J gene lost 8 bases, with 7 bases spanning the gap. CDR1 and CDR2 (germline): SEHNR, FQNEAQ (reference sequence). The CDR3 loop spans 12 amino acids. This CDR3 is CASSFIGGELFF. DNA for the CDR3: TGTGCCAGCAGCTTTATAGGTGGGGAGCTGTTTTTT.

This chain uses TRBV28 with TRBJ2-1, with 11 bases identical to TRBD2. CDR3 length equals 15 residues. Germline assignment: CDR1 MDHEN and CDR2 SYDVKM. The V and J ends lost 3 bases and 9 bases, in that order; junction bases with no gene match: 7. For the CDR3, the DNA is TGTGCCAGCAGTTTTCTAGCGGGAGGAGTTCTTGAGCAGTTCTTC. Translated, it gives CASSFLAGGVLEQFF.

This clonotype occurred a few times. The chain is built from TRBV19 and TRBJ2-7, with D perhaps TRBD1 or TRBD2 (6 bases each). From germline, CDR1 is LNHDA and CDR2 SQIVND (reference sequence). The CDR3 length is 15 residues. Trimming pared 8 bases from V and 0 bases from J, leaving 17 bases between. This CDR3 is CASAEGGPPSYEQYF. CDR3 nucleotides: TGTGCCAGTGCGGAGGGGGGACCCCCCTCCTACGAGCAGTACTTC.

The chain couples TRBV12-3 or TRBV12-4 to TRBJ2-7; 8 bases align to TRBD1. The CDR3 is 15 residues long. V lost 4 bases to trimming and J lost 6 bases; unmatched junction nucleotides: 11. As DNA, the CDR3 is TGTGCCAGCAGTTCTTCCCACGTGACAGGGGTCGAGCAGTACTTC. It is translated as CASSSSHVTGVEQYF.

This clonotype was counted at least ten times. The chain couples TRBV11-2 to TRBJ2-7, with D unresolved. V lost 1 base to trimming and J lost 3 bases, with 10 bases between them. CDR3 length: 14 residues. Germline V gene data show CDR1 as SGHAT and CDR2 as FQNNGV. The CDR3 spells CASSLGWANYEQYF. CDR3 DNA: TGTGCCAGCAGCTTAGGCTGGGCCAACTACGAGCAGTACTTC. Drawing the rest from reference TRBV11-2 and TRBJ2-7, the complete variable domain is EAGVAQSPRYKIIEKRQSVAFWCNPISGHATLYWYQQILGQGPKLLIQFQNNGVVDDSQLPKDRFSAERLKGVDSTLKIQPAKLEDSAVYLCASSLGWANYEQYFGPGTRLTVT.

The V call is TRBV4-3, the J call TRBJ2-2; D possibly corresponds to TRBD2 (6 bases). CDR3 size: 19 residues. V lost 0 bases to trimming and J lost 4 bases, with 21 bases between them. Germline CDR1 and CDR2: LGHNA and YSLEER. For the CDR3, the DNA is TGCGCCAGCAGCCAAGATCCCATCCCCCTCCAGGAGGGCACCGGGGAGCTGTTTTTT. Its protein product is CASSQDPIPLQEGTGELFF.